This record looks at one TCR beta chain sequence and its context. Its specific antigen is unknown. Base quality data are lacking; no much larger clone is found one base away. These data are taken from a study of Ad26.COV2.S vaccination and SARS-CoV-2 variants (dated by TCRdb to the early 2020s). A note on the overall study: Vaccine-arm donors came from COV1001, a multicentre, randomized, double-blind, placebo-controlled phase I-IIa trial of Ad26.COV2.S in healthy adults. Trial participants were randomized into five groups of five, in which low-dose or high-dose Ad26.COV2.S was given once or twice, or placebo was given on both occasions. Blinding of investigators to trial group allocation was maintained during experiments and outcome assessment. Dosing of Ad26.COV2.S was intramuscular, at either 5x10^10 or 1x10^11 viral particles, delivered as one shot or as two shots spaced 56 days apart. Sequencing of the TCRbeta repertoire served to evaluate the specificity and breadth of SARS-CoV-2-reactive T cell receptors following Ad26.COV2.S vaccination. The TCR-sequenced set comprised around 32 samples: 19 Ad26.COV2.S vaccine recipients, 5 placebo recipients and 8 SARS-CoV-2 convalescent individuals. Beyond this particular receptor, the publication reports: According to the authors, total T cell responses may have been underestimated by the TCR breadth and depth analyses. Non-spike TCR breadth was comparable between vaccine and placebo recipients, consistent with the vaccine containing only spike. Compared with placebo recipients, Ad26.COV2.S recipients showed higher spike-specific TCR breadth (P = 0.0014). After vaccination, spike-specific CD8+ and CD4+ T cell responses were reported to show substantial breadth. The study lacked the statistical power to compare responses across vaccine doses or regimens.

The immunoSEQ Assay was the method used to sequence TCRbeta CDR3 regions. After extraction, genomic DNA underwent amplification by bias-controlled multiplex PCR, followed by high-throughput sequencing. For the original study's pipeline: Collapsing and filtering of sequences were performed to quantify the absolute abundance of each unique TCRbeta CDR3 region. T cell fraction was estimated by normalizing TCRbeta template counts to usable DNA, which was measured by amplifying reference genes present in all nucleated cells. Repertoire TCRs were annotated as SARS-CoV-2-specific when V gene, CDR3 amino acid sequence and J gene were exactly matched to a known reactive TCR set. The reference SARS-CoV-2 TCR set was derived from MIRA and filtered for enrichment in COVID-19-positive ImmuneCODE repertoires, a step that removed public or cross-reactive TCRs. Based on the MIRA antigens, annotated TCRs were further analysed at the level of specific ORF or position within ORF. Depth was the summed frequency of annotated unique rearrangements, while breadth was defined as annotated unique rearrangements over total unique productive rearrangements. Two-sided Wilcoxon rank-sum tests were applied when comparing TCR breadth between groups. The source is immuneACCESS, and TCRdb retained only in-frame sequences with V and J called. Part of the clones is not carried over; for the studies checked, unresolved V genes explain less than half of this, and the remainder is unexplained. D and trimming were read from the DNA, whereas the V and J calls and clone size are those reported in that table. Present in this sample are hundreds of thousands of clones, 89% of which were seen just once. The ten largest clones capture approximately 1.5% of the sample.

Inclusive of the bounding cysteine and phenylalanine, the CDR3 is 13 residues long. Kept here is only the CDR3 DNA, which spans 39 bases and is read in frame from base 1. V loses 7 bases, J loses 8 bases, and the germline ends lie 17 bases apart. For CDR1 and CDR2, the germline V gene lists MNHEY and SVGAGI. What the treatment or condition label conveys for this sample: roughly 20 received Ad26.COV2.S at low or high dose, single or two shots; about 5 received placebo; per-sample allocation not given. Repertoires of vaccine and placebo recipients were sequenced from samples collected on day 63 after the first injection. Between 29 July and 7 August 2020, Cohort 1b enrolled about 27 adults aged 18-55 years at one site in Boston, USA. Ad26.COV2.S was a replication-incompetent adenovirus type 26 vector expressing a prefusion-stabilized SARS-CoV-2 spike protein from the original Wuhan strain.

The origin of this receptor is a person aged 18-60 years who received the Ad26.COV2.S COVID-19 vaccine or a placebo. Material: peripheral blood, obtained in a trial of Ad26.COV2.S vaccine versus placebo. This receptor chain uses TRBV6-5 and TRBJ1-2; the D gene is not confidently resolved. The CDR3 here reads CASTSTTGNGYTF. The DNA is TGTGCCAGCACTAGTACAACGGGTAACGGCTACACCTTC.